The sequence of this T cell receptor (beta chain) was determined in a study of CD8 T cells in Susac syndrome. This CDR3 is 12 amino acids long. The germline V gene encodes CDR1 SGHNT and CDR2 YYREEE (reference sequence). Trimming took off 3 bases at V and 5 bases at J, with 8 bases between the two ends. An input of about 0.5 to 1 ug of RNA was subjected to reverse transcription using random hexamers. MiXCR, applied by TCRdb to the immunoSEQ multiplex PCR reads, yields one record per CDR3 protein. The table has around 160,000 distinct CDR3 sequences, around 96% seen once. FACS enriched CD8+ TEMRA cells, while bulk CD8+ and CD4+ were negatively isolated.

The J gene is TRBJ1-2, the V gene TRBV5-4; D gene ambiguous. The source is a human donor in good health. Specimen: CD4+ T cells from PBMCs. Here the CDR3 DNA reads TGTGCCAGCAGCTCGGACCGGTATGGCTACACCTTC. This gives the protein CASSSDRYGYTF.